This paragraph reports one T cell receptor (beta chain). This clone's antigen is unknown. No quality values exist for individual bases; no much larger clone is one base distant. Preparation of the library involved the immunoSEQ multiplex PCR assay. For the multiplex PCR, a mixture combining 60 forward primers for TCR Vbeta segments and 13 reverse primers for TCR Jbeta segments was used. The CDR3 region of rearranged TCR beta genes was amplified from genomic DNA by a multiplex PCR assay. Amplified TCR beta libraries were sequenced as 87-base-pair reads on the Illumina HiSeq System. The paper's processing steps were these. A later analysis counted about 76 million unique TCR beta chains across the 550 to 750 repertoires, and roughly 9.9 million of these chains were shared by at least two donors. To remove PCR and sequencing errors, raw reads were error-corrected and collapsed into unique sequences using a nearest-neighbor algorithm that merged closely related sequences. CDR3 sequences were aligned to IMGT reference sequences to assign V, D and J gene segments. For a sequence to be retained, a match of at least six nucleotides was required to both a V gene segment and a J gene segment. A rearrangement counted as productive if the CDR3 had no stop codons and remained in frame with V and J, and every other rearrangement counted as non-productive. CDR3 was defined by IMGT convention, running from the second conserved V-encoded cysteine to the conserved J-encoded phenylalanine. The earlier analysis of 550 to 650 of the donors excluded any sequence lacking an unambiguous match to a single V gene segment. An earlier analysis of 500 to 700 of the donors classified V segments as functional when productive rearrangements were above 56.7% and as segregating when the standard deviation between donors was above 5%. A statistical classification framework was developed to diagnose cytomegalovirus status using the catalog of TCR beta chain sequences. In a later analysis, V and J genes were assigned by comparing TCR nucleotide sequences against IMGT/GENE-DB human TR gene sequences. The TCRdist pipeline was used in a later analysis to assign CDR3 sequences and most-parsimonious VDJ recombination scenarios. In a later analysis, each TCR beta chain was defined by its CDR3 amino acid sequence together with its V-gene family, and reads without a unique V-gene family were excluded. In a later analysis, 450 to 600 highly shared, low-generation-probability nucleotide sequences were removed to address suspected cross-contamination and a sequencing artifact. In a later analysis, a clonal expansion index was calculated for each public chain from normalized within-repertoire ranks of inferred template counts. Generation probabilities in a later analysis came from a VDJ recombination model fitted to out-of-frame rearrangements, and those results were checked against IGoR. In a later analysis, TCR-TCR, TCR-HLA and TCR-CMV co-occurrence was scored with hypergeometric tests, and a repertoire-size bias correction was applied to TCR pairs. In a later analysis, false discovery rates were estimated by permuting HLA or CMV assignments 20 times. In a later analysis, co-occurring TCRs were grouped with DBSCAN, and TCRdist sequence similarity was added when clustering was performed within HLA-allele-positive subsets. Repertoires with fewer than 30,000 or more than 120,000 public chains were left out of co-occurrence clustering, as were five repertoires with anomalous nucleotide sharing. The immuneACCESS repertoire file appears here via TCRdb, limited to in-frame rearrangements. These files lack a portion of the clones; in checked studies, under half of the deficit traces to unresolved V genes, and the cause of the others is not known. The V and J calls and clone size were taken over from that table, and D and trimming were inferred from the DNA. The sample contains fewer than 130,000 clones, around 88% of them found a single time. Of the sample, 1.5% to 2% is held by the ten largest clones.

In total, 600 or so healthy bone marrow donors made up the cohort. At the time of sampling, all cohort members were nominally healthy, though unrecorded immune exposures were likely present. The donor was CMV seronegative and was included in the group of 352 seronegative cohort members. Each donor provided a peripheral blood sample, and peripheral blood mononuclear cells were used for TCR beta sequencing. The Qiagen DNeasy Blood Extraction Kit was used to extract genomic DNA from the blood cell samples. This entry is derived from a study of cytomegalovirus exposure and HLA in healthy donors (dated by TCRdb to between 2016 and 2019). Looking at the study overall: In an earlier analysis of approximately 640 of the donors, roughly 300 Gb of sequence data and 117 million unique TCR beta sequences from roughly 190 million T cells were reported. Approximately 310 gigabases of sequencing data and approximately 85 million unique TCR sequences were included in an early release covering about 700 HLA-typed donors. Of the approximately 370 genotyped donors, 70% to 90% were placed in the genetic ancestry cluster associated with self-reported Caucasian donors. The study aimed to test whether signatures of past pathogen exposure could be identified by cataloging public T cell receptors. The study profiled the T cell repertoires of about 720 subjects by immunosequencing and related them to cytomegalovirus serostatus. In addition to the first cohort of 666 subjects, a separate validation cohort of some 120 different subjects was used. To predict cytomegalovirus infection status, the study combined high-throughput TCR immunosequencing, statistical association of individual TCRs with disease status, and machine learning. A later analysis re-analyzed previously published TCR beta repertoires from 660 or so donors and added high-resolution HLA genotyping to study TCR occurrence patterns. In the later analysis, no new phenotypic data were used to find candidate immune exposures; instead, reliance was placed on TCR beta sequences and their occurrence across donors. To decide whether each TCR beta V gene segment behaved as functional or pseudogenic, an earlier analysis of approximately 620 of the donors relied on high-throughput TCR beta sequencing. Alongside the repertoire data, information on donor age, sex, ethnicity and CMV serostatus was compiled. In a later genetic analysis, genome-wide SNP genotypes for about 65% of the 666 donors were used, and that subset was treated as a discovery cohort. Every discovery cohort repertoire had been produced on one sequencing platform. Both class I and class II loci were covered by HLA typing, at four-digit resolution. Typing coverage varied by locus: 629-630 donors for A, B, C, DRB1 and DQB1; roughly 520 for DQA1; more than 600 for DPA1; fewer than 480 for DPB1. Because of strong linkage in the cohort, roughly 5 DR-DQ haplotypes were treated as single units for association and clustering. Among about 390 genotyped donors of the cohort, an average of around 240,000 unique TCR beta nucleotide sequences were sequenced per donor, roughly 18% of them non-productive. Paper-wide results and their limitations: Several of the top co-occurrence clusters appeared to be linked to parvovirus B19, influenza, CMV and Epstein-Barr virus, according to a later analysis. HLA typing was unavailable for some donors at each locus, so association tests used only the typed subset. In a later analysis, most CMV-associated TCR beta chains were found to appear HLA-restricted, with HLA associations seemingly driven largely by CMV exposure. The 87-base-pair reads could not distinguish some IMGT-functional V segments, including TRBV6-2 and TRBV6-3, so those segments were excluded. When HLA alleles, especially DR and DQ, strongly co-occurred, TCR associations were difficult to assign to individual alleles. Only TCR beta chains were sequenced in this cohort, and the absence of alpha or paired-chain data limited detectable features. According to a later analysis, TCR association rates differed among HLA loci, with DRB1 alleles showing the most associated TCRs and HLA-C alleles showing the fewest. A cluster of highly shared sequence variants was judged likely to be a technical artifact of the sequencing pipeline. A further reported finding was that TCR beta sequences accurately predicted the HLA-A and HLA-B alleles for most subjects in the first cohort. The authors suggested that the approach could potentially be extended to other disease states and immunological phenotypes. CMV serostatus was the only immune exposure information available for the cohort. A later analysis found that HLA-associated TCR beta chains were more clonally expanded and had lower generation probabilities than equally common non-associated chains. Because counts were too low, seventeen rarely observed V segments, including chromosome 9 orphons, were excluded from the earlier analysis of around 640 of the donors. In a later genetic analysis, a missense DCLRE1C variant was associated with V-gene and J-gene trimming of TCR beta chains, and the association was replicated in an independent cohort. Correlated functional status among segregating V segments might reflect linkage disequilibrium, but an unknown experimental factor could not be ruled out. Broadly in line with IMGT annotations, most TCR beta V segments showed up in productive rearrangements about 90% or about 30% of the time in an earlier analysis of some 590 of the donors. Compared with the approximately 600-donor mean, donors in an Asian-associated ancestry cluster had fewer N-insertions in productive TCRs, according to a later genetic analysis. Sequencing depth was assumed to be roughly uniform across donors in the presence/absence analyses, though that assumption may not hold. Across donors, most TCR sequences were observed very rarely, whereas some public TCRs were present in many individuals. A few of the identified cytomegalovirus-associated TCR beta chains were confirmed in vitro to be specific for cytomegalovirus antigens. The study listed 150 to 200 TCR beta chains as associated with cytomegalovirus. Specific HLA alleles were associated with 15,000 to 20,000 TCR beta sequences at a false discovery rate of 0.05 in a later analysis. Cytomegalovirus status was reported to be diagnosed by the classifier with high specificity and sensitivity in both the original and validation cohorts.

For CDR1 and CDR2, the germline V gene lists MDHEN and SYDVKM. Deletion took 6 bases off V and 7 bases off J, with a span of 10 bases between the germline ends. CDR3 length: 11 amino acids, cysteine to phenylalanine. The entry retains the CDR3 DNA only, 33 bases that are in frame from base 1. Sample: PBMCs. Recombination linked TRBV28 to TRBJ2-7; perhaps TRBD1 is the D gene, with 5 bases matching. The sequence was collected from a man aged 35 to 55 in good health and CMV-seronegative. The base sequence is TGTGCCAGCAGGGGGCTCGGAGAGCAGTACTTC. It encodes CASRGLGEQYF.